These T cell receptor beta chains were read from a single sample in a study of shared clonotypes between healthy human individuals. Sequencing was performed with immunoSEQ multiplex PCR; in TCRdb, only in-frame clones are kept and a portion is missing. The repertoire holds fewer than 1.8 million clones, less than 99% seen once, with about 0.4% in the top ten. The sequenced material came from naive CD4+ T cells sorted from blood. All receptors come from a man between 25 and 39 years old in good health. The CDR3 runs from the conserved cysteine through the conserved F or W. The D gene is left open where the match is weak. Not every row has a clone size; where given, it reads once, few, many or a size class.

CDR3 length: 15
D gene: -
clone size: once
V gene: TRBV6-6
J gene: TRBJ2-7
CDR3 protein: CASSTGQSPSYEQYF
CDR3 DNA: TGTGCCAGCAGTACAGGACAGTCTCCCTCCTACGAGCAGTACTTC

CDR3 length: 13
D gene: -
clone size: -
V gene: TRBV18
J gene: TRBJ1-5
CDR3 protein: CASSIADDQPQHF
CDR3 DNA: TGTGCCAGCTCAATAGCAGACGATCAGCCCCAGCATTTT

CDR3 length: 14
D gene: -
clone size: once
V gene: TRBV6-5
J gene: TRBJ1-1
CDR3 protein: CATRKDSPGPEAFF
CDR3 DNA: TGTGCCACCCGAAAGGACAGCCCCGGGCCTGAAGCTTTCTTT

CDR3 length: 12
D gene: -
clone size: -
V gene: TRBV5-4
J gene: TRBJ2-2
CDR3 protein: CASSSGIGELFF
CDR3 DNA: TGTGCCAGCAGCTCGGGGATCGGGGAGCTGTTTTTT

CDR3 length: 12
D gene: -
clone size: -
V gene: TRBV28
J gene: TRBJ2-5
CDR3 protein: CASSPRGGTRYF
CDR3 DNA: TGTGCCAGCAGTCCCCGTGGGGGTACGAGGTACTTC

CDR3 length: 14
D gene: -
clone size: -
V gene: TRBV2
J gene: TRBJ2-7
CDR3 protein: CASSEGRGSYEQYF
CDR3 DNA: TGTGCCAGCAGTGAAGGGCGGGGATCATACGAGCAGTACTTC

CDR3 length: 11
D gene: -
clone size: -
V gene: TRBV30
J gene: TRBJ1-2
CDR3 protein: CAWTAGVGYTF
CDR3 DNA: TGTGCCTGGACGGCAGGGGTAGGCTACACCTTC

CDR3 length: 16
D gene: TRBD2
clone size: -
V gene: TRBV27
J gene: TRBJ2-1
CDR3 protein: CASSFNGAGGYNEQFF
CDR3 DNA: TGTGCCAGCAGTTTTAATGGCGCGGGAGGCTACAATGAGCAGTTCTTC

CDR3 length: 15
D gene: TRBD2
clone size: -
V gene: TRBV28
J gene: TRBJ2-1
CDR3 protein: CASSFREGLSNEQFF
CDR3 DNA: TGTGCCAGCAGCTTTCGGGAGGGCCTAAGCAATGAGCAGTTCTTC

CDR3 length: 12
D gene: -
clone size: -
V gene: TRBV28
J gene: TRBJ2-3
CDR3 protein: CASSPPRDTQYF
CDR3 DNA: TGTGCCAGCAGTCCCCCCCGAGATACGCAGTATTTT

CDR3 length: 14
D gene: TRBD1
clone size: -
V gene: TRBV7-2
J gene: TRBJ2-3
CDR3 protein: CASSLRTGTDTQYF
CDR3 DNA: TGTGCCAGCAGCTTACGGACAGGAACAGATACGCAGTATTTT

CDR3 length: 13
D gene: -
clone size: -
V gene: TRBV11-3
J gene: TRBJ2-1
CDR3 protein: CASSGTLYNEQFF
CDR3 DNA: TGTGCCAGCAGCGGGACCCTCTACAATGAGCAGTTCTTC

CDR3 length: 13
D gene: -
clone size: -
V gene: TRBV6-1
J gene: TRBJ1-2
CDR3 protein: CASSGGPGYGYTF
CDR3 DNA: TGTGCCAGCAGCGGGGGGCCCGGCTATGGCTACACCTTC

CDR3 length: 17
D gene: -
clone size: -
V gene: TRBV18
J gene: TRBJ2-2
CDR3 protein: CASSPRAGSAYTGELFF
CDR3 DNA: TGTGCCAGCTCACCCAGGGCAGGATCAGCCTACACCGGGGAGCTGTTTTTT

CDR3 length: 15
D gene: -
clone size: -
V gene: TRBV19
J gene: TRBJ2-5
CDR3 protein: CASSIVGTNQETQYF
CDR3 DNA: TGTGCCAGTAGTATAGTCGGGACAAACCAAGAGACCCAGTACTTC

CDR3 length: 16
D gene: -
clone size: -
V gene: TRBV5-1
J gene: TRBJ2-3
CDR3 protein: CASSLGPGASTDTQYF
CDR3 DNA: TGCGCCAGCAGCTTGGGGCCAGGGGCTAGCACAGATACGCAGTATTTT

CDR3 length: 17
D gene: -
clone size: -
V gene: TRBV15
J gene: TRBJ1-3
CDR3 protein: CATSRDPSPSSGNTIYF
CDR3 DNA: TGTGCCACCAGCAGAGATCCCTCGCCAAGCTCTGGAAACACCATATATTTT

CDR3 length: 15
D gene: -
clone size: -
V gene: TRBV14
J gene: TRBJ1-2
CDR3 protein: CASSQGGGSLYGYTF
CDR3 DNA: TGTGCCAGCAGCCAAGGAGGGGGGTCCCTCTATGGCTACACCTTC

CDR3 length: 15
D gene: -
clone size: -
V gene: TRBV7-8
J gene: TRBJ2-7
CDR3 protein: CASSPLLTGALEQYF
CDR3 DNA: TGTGCCAGCAGTCCTCTTTTGACGGGGGCTCTCGAGCAGTACTTC

CDR3 length: 13
D gene: -
clone size: -
V gene: TRBV5-5
J gene: TRBJ1-4
CDR3 protein: CASSLITGQKLFF
CDR3 DNA: TGTGCCAGCAGCTTGATAACAGGGCAAAAACTGTTTTTT

CDR3 length: 15
D gene: -
clone size: -
V gene: TRBV5-1
J gene: TRBJ2-5
CDR3 protein: CASSLELGPGETQYF
CDR3 DNA: TGCGCCAGCAGCTTGGAACTGGGCCCGGGGGAGACCCAGTACTTC

CDR3 length: 15
D gene: -
clone size: -
V gene: TRBV7-2
J gene: TRBJ2-6
CDR3 protein: CASSLVGSGANVLTF
CDR3 DNA: TGTGCCAGCAGCTTAGTCGGCTCTGGGGCCAACGTCCTGACTTTC

CDR3 length: 16
D gene: TRBD1
clone size: -
V gene: TRBV7-9
J gene: TRBJ2-7
CDR3 protein: CASSLESWGQNYEQYF
CDR3 DNA: TGTGCCAGCAGCTTAGAAAGTTGGGGACAGAACTACGAGCAGTACTTC

CDR3 length: 17
D gene: TRBD1
clone size: -
V gene: TRBV18
J gene: TRBJ1-1
CDR3 protein: CASSHTGTGFSGTEAFF
CDR3 DNA: TGTGCCAGCTCACACACCGGGACAGGGTTTAGTGGCACTGAAGCTTTCTTT

CDR3 length: 15
D gene: -
clone size: once
V gene: TRBV6-1
J gene: TRBJ2-2
CDR3 protein: CASSGLVANTGELFF
CDR3 DNA: TGTGCCAGCAGTGGACTGGTCGCGAACACCGGGGAGCTGTTTTTT

CDR3 length: 14
D gene: -
clone size: -
V gene: TRBV6-1
J gene: TRBJ2-7
CDR3 protein: CASSAADGPYEQYF
CDR3 DNA: TGTGCCAGCAGTGCAGCGGACGGTCCGTACGAGCAGTACTTC

CDR3 length: 14
D gene: TRBD1
clone size: -
V gene: TRBV30
J gene: TRBJ1-2
CDR3 protein: CAWSVGTGDYGYTF
CDR3 DNA: TGTGCCTGGAGTGTAGGGACAGGGGACTATGGCTACACCTTC

CDR3 length: 17
D gene: TRBD2
clone size: -
V gene: TRBV5-1
J gene: TRBJ2-7
CDR3 protein: CASSPGLSQEVGYEQYF
CDR3 DNA: TGCGCCAGCAGCCCGGGACTATCCCAAGAGGTGGGATACGAGCAGTACTTC

CDR3 length: 15
D gene: -
clone size: -
V gene: TRBV7-8
J gene: TRBJ2-1
CDR3 protein: CASSLRANSYNEQFF
CDR3 DNA: TGTGCCAGCAGCTTACGGGCCAACTCCTACAATGAGCAGTTCTTC

CDR3 length: 15
D gene: -
clone size: -
V gene: TRBV7-9
J gene: TRBJ2-3
CDR3 protein: CASGAAGGGSDTQYF
CDR3 DNA: TGTGCCAGCGGGGCCGCCGGTGGGGGGTCGGATACGCAGTATTTT

CDR3 length: 13
D gene: -
clone size: few
V gene: TRBV7-7
J gene: TRBJ1-5
CDR3 protein: CASSRGSNQPQHF
CDR3 DNA: TGTGCCAGCAGTCGTGGTTCCAATCAGCCCCAGCATTTT

CDR3 length: 15
D gene: -
clone size: -
V gene: TRBV7-6
J gene: TRBJ2-7
CDR3 protein: CASSLASGWNDEQYF
CDR3 DNA: TGTGCCAGCAGCTTAGCCTCAGGGTGGAATGACGAGCAGTACTTC

CDR3 length: 12
D gene: -
clone size: -
V gene: TRBV7-9
J gene: TRBJ2-7
CDR3 protein: CASSYSDYEQYF
CDR3 DNA: TGTGCCAGCAGCTACAGCGACTACGAGCAGTACTTC

CDR3 length: 14
D gene: -
clone size: -
V gene: TRBV7-2
J gene: TRBJ1-5
CDR3 protein: CASSFLGGNQPQHF
CDR3 DNA: TGTGCCAGCAGCTTTCTAGGAGGCAATCAGCCCCAGCATTTT

CDR3 length: 12
D gene: -
clone size: -
V gene: TRBV5-1
J gene: TRBJ1-1
CDR3 protein: CASRNLNTEAFF
CDR3 DNA: TGCGCCAGCAGGAACCTGAACACTGAAGCTTTCTTT

CDR3 length: 15
D gene: TRBD1
clone size: -
V gene: TRBV7-2
J gene: TRBJ2-5
CDR3 protein: CASSLEGQGGETQYF
CDR3 DNA: TGTGCCAGCAGCTTAGAGGGACAGGGTGGGGAGACCCAGTACTTC

CDR3 length: 17
D gene: -
clone size: -
V gene: TRBV28
J gene: TRBJ1-5
CDR3 protein: CASSLWAERGVSWAQHF
CDR3 DNA: TGTGCCAGCAGTTTATGGGCGGAGCGGGGGGTAAGCTGGGCCCAGCATTTT

CDR3 length: 16
D gene: -
clone size: -
V gene: TRBV11-2
J gene: TRBJ2-2
CDR3 protein: CASSLLIALNTGELFF
CDR3 DNA: TGTGCCAGCAGCTTATTGATAGCACTGAACACCGGGGAGCTGTTTTTT

CDR3 length: 18
D gene: TRBD2
clone size: -
V gene: TRBV4-2
J gene: TRBJ2-7
CDR3 protein: CASSQEKGGGVISYEQYF
CDR3 DNA: TGTGCCAGCAGCCAAGAGAAGGGCGGGGGAGTGATCTCCTACGAGCAGTACTTC

CDR3 length: 13
D gene: -
clone size: once
V gene: TRBV30
J gene: TRBJ1-2
CDR3 protein: CAWSRTANYGYTF
CDR3 DNA: TGTGCCTGGAGTCGGACAGCTAACTATGGCTACACCTTC

CDR3 length: 19
D gene: TRBD2
clone size: -
V gene: TRBV11-3
J gene: TRBJ2-1
CDR3 protein: CASSLAGTSGGLSYNEQFF
CDR3 DNA: TGTGCCAGCAGCTTAGCCGGGACTAGCGGGGGCCTTTCCTACAATGAGCAGTTCTTC

CDR3 length: 16
D gene: TRBD2
clone size: -
V gene: TRBV7-9
J gene: TRBJ2-3
CDR3 protein: CASSLASGSNTDTQYF
CDR3 DNA: TGTGCCAGCAGCTTGGCTAGCGGGAGTAACACAGATACGCAGTATTTT

CDR3 length: 18
D gene: TRBD1
clone size: -
V gene: TRBV27
J gene: TRBJ2-7
CDR3 protein: CASRPGQGKITPSYEQYF
CDR3 DNA: TGTGCCAGCAGACCGGGACAGGGGAAGATTACGCCATCCTACGAGCAGTACTTC

CDR3 length: 15
D gene: TRBD2
clone size: -
V gene: TRBV7-6
J gene: TRBJ2-1
CDR3 protein: CASSKGLATQGGQFF
CDR3 DNA: TGTGCCAGCAGCAAGGGACTAGCAACTCAGGGAGGCCAGTTCTTC

CDR3 length: 15
D gene: TRBD1
clone size: -
V gene: TRBV5-4
J gene: TRBJ2-2
CDR3 protein: CASSLAQGAVGELFF
CDR3 DNA: TGTGCCAGCAGCTTGGCACAGGGGGCGGTCGGGGAGCTGTTTTTT

CDR3 length: 15
D gene: -
clone size: -
V gene: TRBV27
J gene: TRBJ2-5
CDR3 protein: CASSSNPYGRETQYF
CDR3 DNA: TGTGCCAGCAGCTCCAATCCATACGGCCGGGAGACCCAGTACTTC

CDR3 length: 15
D gene: TRBD2
clone size: -
V gene: TRBV5-1
J gene: TRBJ2-7
CDR3 protein: CASSLKGTSGEWWYF
CDR3 DNA: TGCGCCAGCAGCTTGAAAGGGACTAGCGGGGAGTGGTGGTACTTC

CDR3 length: 14
D gene: -
clone size: -
V gene: TRBV28
J gene: TRBJ2-7
CDR3 protein: CASSQAGSPYEQYF
CDR3 DNA: TGTGCCAGCAGTCAGGCAGGGTCGCCCTACGAGCAGTACTTC

CDR3 length: 14
D gene: -
clone size: -
V gene: TRBV19
J gene: TRBJ2-3
CDR3 protein: CASSARASTDTQYF
CDR3 DNA: TGTGCCAGTAGTGCCAGAGCTAGCACAGATACGCAGTATTTT

CDR3 length: 13
D gene: TRBD1
clone size: -
V gene: TRBV27
J gene: TRBJ1-2
CDR3 protein: CASSLDRDYGYTF
CDR3 DNA: TGTGCCAGCAGTTTGGACAGGGACTATGGCTACACCTTC